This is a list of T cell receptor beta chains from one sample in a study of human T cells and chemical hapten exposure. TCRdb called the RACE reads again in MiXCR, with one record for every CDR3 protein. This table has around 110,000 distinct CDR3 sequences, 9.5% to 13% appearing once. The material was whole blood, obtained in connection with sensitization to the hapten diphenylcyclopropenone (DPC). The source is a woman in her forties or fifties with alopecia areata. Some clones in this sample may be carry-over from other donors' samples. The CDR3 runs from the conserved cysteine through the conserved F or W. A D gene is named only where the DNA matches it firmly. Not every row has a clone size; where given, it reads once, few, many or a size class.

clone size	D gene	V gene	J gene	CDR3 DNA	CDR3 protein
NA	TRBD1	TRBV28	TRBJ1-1	TGTGCCAGCAGTCAGACAGGGGGCACGAGGTACACTGAAGCTTTCTTT	CASSQTGGTRYTEAFF
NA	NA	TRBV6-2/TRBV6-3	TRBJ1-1	TGTGCCAGCACCCCTCCTGGGGGTTTCGCTGAAGCTTTCTTT	CASTPPGGFAEAFF
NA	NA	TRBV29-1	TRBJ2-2	TGCAGCGTATCGACAGTCGGGAACACCGGGGAGCTGTTTTTT	CSVSTVGNTGELFF
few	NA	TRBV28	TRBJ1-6	TGTGCCAGCAGTTTTCTGGCAGGGCGAAATTCACCCCTCCACTTT	CASSFLAGRNSPLHF
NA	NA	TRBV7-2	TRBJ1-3	TGTGCCAGCAGCCCTGAGCACTCTGGAAACACCATATATTTT	CASSPEHSGNTIYF
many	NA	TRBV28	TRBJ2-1	TGTGCCAGCCTGAAGGGGGGGTACTACAATGAGCAGTTCTTC	CASLKGGYYNEQFF
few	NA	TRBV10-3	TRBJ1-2	TGTGCCATCAGTGACGGGTACTATGGCTACACCTTC	CAISDGYYGYTF
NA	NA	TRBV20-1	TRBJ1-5	TGCAGTGCAAACAGGGATAGCAATCAGCCCCAGCATTTT	CSANRDSNQPQHF
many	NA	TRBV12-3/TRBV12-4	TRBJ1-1	TGTGCCAGCAGTTTATCGGGTACAGGCCCTAAAGAAGCTTTCTTT	CASSLSGTGPKEAFF
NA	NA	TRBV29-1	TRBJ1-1	TGCAGCGTTACTCCGGACTCCTGGGGGAACACTGAAGCTTTCTTT	CSVTPDSWGNTEAFF
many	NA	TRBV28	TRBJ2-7	TGTGCCAGCACAACAGGAGCTGACCGCGAGCAGTACTTC	CASTTGADREQYF
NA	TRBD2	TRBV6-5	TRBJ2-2	TGTGCCAGCAGTTACTCCCCTAGCGGGGTTAACACCGGGGAGCTGTTTTTT	CASSYSPSGVNTGELFF
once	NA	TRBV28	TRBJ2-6	TGTGCCACCCACACCCCTGGGGCCAACGTCCTGACTTTC	CATHTPGANVLTF
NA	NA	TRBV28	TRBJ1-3	TGTGCCAGCAGGTCCCAGGGGACTGGAAACACCATATATTTT	CASRSQGTGNTIYF
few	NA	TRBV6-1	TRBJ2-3	TGTGCCAGCCAACTAGCACCCCAAACAGATACGCAGTATTTT	CASQLAPQTDTQYF
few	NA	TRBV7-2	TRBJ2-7	TGTGCCAGCAGCTTTCTCGGGAGCGAGCAGTACTTC	CASSFLGSEQYF
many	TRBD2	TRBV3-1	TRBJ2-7	TGTGCCAGCAGCCCGCTAGCGGGACACGAGCAGTACTTC	CASSPLAGHEQYF
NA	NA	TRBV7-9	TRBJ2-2	TGTGCCGGGAGCGGATCGAACACCGGGGAGCTGTTTTTT	CAGSGSNTGELFF
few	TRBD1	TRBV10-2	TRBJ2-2	TGCGCCAGCAGTACAAACAGGGGATGGATCACCGGGGAGCTGTTTTTT	CASSTNRGWITGELFF
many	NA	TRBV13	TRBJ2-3	TGTGCCAGCAGCCACCCCTCCAGCACAGATACGCAGTATTTT	CASSHPSSTDTQYF
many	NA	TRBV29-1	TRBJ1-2	TGCAGCGTTGAAGGGGCAGATCTCTATGGCTACACCTTC	CSVEGADLYGYTF
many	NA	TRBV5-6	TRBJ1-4	TGTGCCAGCAGGTCGGGACAAGCGGGTGAAAAACTGTTTTTT	CASRSGQAGEKLFF
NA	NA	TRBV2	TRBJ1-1	TGTGCCAGCAGTAAGACAGAGAACACTGAAGCTTTCTTT	CASSKTENTEAFF
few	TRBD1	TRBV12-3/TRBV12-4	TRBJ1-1	TGTGCCAGCAGTAAGGTGGGACAGGGGAAAAACACTGAAGCTTTCTTT	CASSKVGQGKNTEAFF
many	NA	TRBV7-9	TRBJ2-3	TGTGCCAGCAGCTTAGGGTCGGGACTTCCTACCACAGATACGCAGTATTTT	CASSLGSGLPTTDTQYF
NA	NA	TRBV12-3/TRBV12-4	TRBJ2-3	TGTGCCAGCAATTTTGCTAGCACAGATACGCAGTATTTT	CASNFASTDTQYF
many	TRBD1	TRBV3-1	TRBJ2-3	TGTGCCAGCCGGGACAGGGTTAATACGCAGTATTTT	CASRDRVNTQYF
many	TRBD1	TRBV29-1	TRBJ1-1	TGCAGCGTTCAGGGGGATGGGGACACTGAAGCTTTCTTT	CSVQGDGDTEAFF
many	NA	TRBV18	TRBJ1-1	TGTGCCAGCTCACCGGGAAATTATCCCGAAGCTTTCTTT	CASSPGNYPEAFF
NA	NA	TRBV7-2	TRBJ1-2	TGTGCCAGCAGCTTAGGCGGTGGCTATGGCTACACCTTC	CASSLGGGYGYTF
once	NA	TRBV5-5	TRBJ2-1	TGTGCCAGCAGCTTGGATGTGGCGGGGGCCCCCTACAATGAGCAGTTCTTC	CASSLDVAGAPYNEQFF
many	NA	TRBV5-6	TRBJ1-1	TGTGCCAGCAGTCACGGGCCAAGGGATTTCTTT	CASSHGPRDFF
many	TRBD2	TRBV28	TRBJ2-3	TGTGCCAGCAGTTTAGGGACTAGCGGGACTAAAGATACGCAGTATTTT	CASSLGTSGTKDTQYF
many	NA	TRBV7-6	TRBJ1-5	TGTGCCAGCAGCTCCGGGGGTCAGCCCCAGCATTTT	CASSSGGQPQHF
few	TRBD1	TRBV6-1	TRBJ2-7	TGTGCCAGCAGTGAACGAGGGGGCCTGACCTACGAGCAGTACTTC	CASSERGGLTYEQYF
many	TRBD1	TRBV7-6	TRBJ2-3	TGTGCCAGCAGCCCCAGGACAGGTCTCACAGATACGCAGTATTTT	CASSPRTGLTDTQYF
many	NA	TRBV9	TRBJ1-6	TGTGCCAGCAGCCGGGTCTCTTTTGATTCACCCCTCCACTTT	CASSRVSFDSPLHF
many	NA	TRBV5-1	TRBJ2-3	TGCGCCAGCAGCTCCGCTCCCGACGGAGATACGCAGTATTTT	CASSSAPDGDTQYF
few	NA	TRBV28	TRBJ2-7	TGTGCCAGCATGAGTCAGCGGGTCCAGGCCTACGAGCAGTACTTC	CASMSQRVQAYEQYF
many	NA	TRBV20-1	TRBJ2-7	TGCAGTCCCCTTTTAGGACGGAACGTCGGGCAGTACTTC	CSPLLGRNVGQYF
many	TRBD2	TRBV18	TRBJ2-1	TGTGCCAGCTCACCCCCGATTAGCGGGGGGGCCTATTATGAGCAGTTCTTC	CASSPPISGGAYYEQFF
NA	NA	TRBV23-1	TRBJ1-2	TGCGCCAGCAGTCAACAAACAACGGGACATTTCTATGGCTACACCTTC	CASSQQTTGHFYGYTF
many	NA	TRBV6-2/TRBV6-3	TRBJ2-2	TGTGCCAGCAGTTACCCCCCGTATGGCACCGGGGAGCTGTTTTTT	CASSYPPYGTGELFF
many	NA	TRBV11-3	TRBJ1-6	TGTGCCAGCAGCCGAGGGGAGCTAAATTCACCCCTCCACTTT	CASSRGELNSPLHF
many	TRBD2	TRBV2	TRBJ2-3	TGTGCCAGCAGTGTCGGGGGGACGGCAGATACGCAGTATTTT	CASSVGGTADTQYF
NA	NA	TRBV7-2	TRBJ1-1	TGTGCCAGAAAAAAACCGGGCTTCTGGGACACTGAAGCTTTCTTT	CARKKPGFWDTEAFF
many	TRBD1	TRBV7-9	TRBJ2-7	TGTGCCAGCAGCGGAGGGCAGGGGGCCAAATCTAGCAGGACCTACGAGCAGTACTTC	CASSGGQGAKSSRTYEQYF
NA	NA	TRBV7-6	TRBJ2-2	TGTGCCAGCAGCTCTCAGCGGGCCCCGAACACCGGGGAGCTGTTTTTT	CASSSQRAPNTGELFF
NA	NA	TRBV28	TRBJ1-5	TGTGCCAGCAGTTCCGGAAGTTTGGATCAGCCCCAGCATTTT	CASSSGSLDQPQHF
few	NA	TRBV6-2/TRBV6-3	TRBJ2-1	TGTGCCAGCAGTTACCGGGACCTAACCAACAATGAGCAGTTCTTC	CASSYRDLTNNEQFF
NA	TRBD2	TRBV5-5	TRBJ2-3	TGTGCCAGCAGCTCAACTAGCGGGAGAGAGGATACGCAGTATTTT	CASSSTSGREDTQYF
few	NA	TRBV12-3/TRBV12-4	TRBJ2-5	TGTGCCAGCACCATCAGCCAAGAGACCCAGTACTTC	CASTISQETQYF